A single sample is the source of the 12 T cell receptor beta chains below, sequenced in a study of T cell responses to AZD1222 COVID-19 vaccine. Produced via immunoSEQ multiplex PCR; TCRdb's table is partial and in-frame only. The profile covers approximately 220,000 clones, with 93% appearing a single time and around 1% taken by the ten largest. The sequenced sample was peripheral blood, obtained on day 0 of MenACWY control vaccination. Receptors originate from an adult in good health.

Here the CDR3 DNA reads TGTGCCAGCAGCTTCCCCGGGCGCGAAAGGGGCTACACCTTC. Protein: CASSFPGRERGYTF. The chain is built from TRBV7-8 and TRBJ1-2; D call uncertain. Trimming took off 3 bases at V and 8 bases at J, with 16 bases between the two ends. Germline lookup yields CDR1 SGHVS and CDR2 FQNEAQ. The CDR3 runs to 14 residues.

The rearrangement uses TRBV7-8 and TRBJ1-5; weak D call: TRBD1 (6 bases). Germline values: CDR1 SGHVS, CDR2 FQNEAQ. Between the trimmed V and J ends, which lost 4 bases and 0 bases, there was a span of 13 bases. There are 16 residues in the CDR3. CDR3 region: CASSSRDIYSNQPQHF. The CDR3 nucleotides are TGTGCCAGCAGCTCCCGGGACATTTATAGCAATCAGCCCCAGCATTTT.

The chain couples TRBV7-2 to TRBJ1-5, with TRBD1 as a possible D gene (5 bases). The CDR3 covers 15 residues. Germline loops: CDR1 SGHTA, CDR2 FQGNSA. Trimming removed 4 bases at V and 6 bases at J, with 16 bases between. The CDR3 region is CASSSVAGRGQPQHF. Here the CDR3 DNA reads TGTGCCAGCAGCTCCGTTGCGGGGCGAGGTCAGCCCCAGCATTTT.

The chain has TRBV7-9 and TRBJ2-1; TRBD1 matches 9 bases. The CDR3 has 16 amino acids. CDR1 is SEHNR, CDR2 FQNEAQ, per germline (reference sequence). The ends lost 5 bases at V and 2 bases at J; junction bases unmatched: 7. The CDR3 DNA follows: TGTGCCAGCAGCATCCGCACAGGGGGCGCCTACAATGAGCAGTTCTTC. Translating gives CASSIRTGGAYNEQFF. The full variable domain, with the rest looked up from reference TRBV7-9 and TRBJ2-1, is DTGVSQNPRHKITKRGQNVTFRCDPISEHNRLYWYRQTLGQGPEFLTYFQNEAQLEKSRLLSDRFSAERPKGSFSTLEIQRTEQGDSAMYLCASSIRTGGAYNEQFFGPGTRLTVL.

The gene calls are TRBV7-2 and TRBJ1-4; D is perhaps TRBD1 (6 bases). V shed 3 bases and J shed 8 bases, with 13 bases lying between them. Germline loops: CDR1 SGHTA, CDR2 FQGNSA. The CDR3 runs 14 residues. CDR3 loop: CASSLSTGGEKLFF. The CDR3 coding sequence is TGTGCCAGCAGCTTGTCGACAGGCGGGGAAAAACTGTTTTTT.

The genes are TRBV4-1 and TRBJ1-1, with 7 bases lining up with TRBD1. CDR1 is MGHRA and CDR2 is YSYEKL in the germline V gene. This CDR3 is 16 amino acids long. The V and J ends lost 5 bases and 8 bases, in that order; junction bases with no gene match: 17. The CDR3 spells CASSRGSGTVFHEAFF. CDR3 in DNA: TGCGCCAGCAGCAGGGGGTCCGGGACAGTCTTTCACGAAGCTTTCTTT.

The rearrangement links TRBV6-1 to TRBJ1-6; a weak D match, TRBD1 (6 bases). This CDR3 has 16 amino acids. The V end lost 1 base, the J end lost 3 bases, and 10 bases lay between the germline ends. Germline V gives CDR1 MNHNS, CDR2 SASEGT. The CDR3 spells CASSEGQVLYNSPLHF. CDR3 DNA: TGTGCCAGCAGTGAAGGACAGGTACTCTATAATTCACCCCTCCACTTT.

The chain joins TRBV3-1 (or the pseudogene TRBV3-2) to TRBJ1-2; D unclear. The V and J ends lost 1 base and 8 bases respectively, with 5 bases between them. The CDR3 is 11 amino acids. CDR1 is LGHDT and CDR2 is YNNKEL in the germline V gene (reference sequence). CDR3 sequence reads: CASSQGSGYTF. The CDR3 DNA reads as TGTGCCAGCAGCCAAGGTAGCGGCTACACCTTC.

The genes are TRBV6-5 and TRBJ1-6; 8 bases are shared with TRBD1. Germline assignment: CDR1 MNHEY and CDR2 SVGAGI. V lost 5 bases, J lost 6 bases, and 6 bases stayed unmatched. The CDR3 has 15 amino acids. CDR3 amino acids: CASSPGTGINSPLHF. The CDR3 DNA reads TGTGCCAGCAGTCCCGGGACAGGAATTAATTCACCCCTCCACTTT.

CDR3: CASNQQGYNEQFF. CDR3 bases: TGTGCCAGCAATCAACAGGGATACAATGAGCAGTTCTTC. The chain combines TRBV2 with TRBJ2-1, with D possibly TRBD1 on 6 matching bases. V was cut by 7 bases and J by 4 bases, with 11 bases left in between. Germline V gene sequence: CDR1 SNHLY, CDR2 FYNNEI. The length of the CDR3 is 13 residues.

This chain joins TRBV18 and TRBJ1-4; 7 bases match TRBD1. The CDR3 totals 16 residues. Germline CDR1 is KGHSH and CDR2 is LQKENI. J lost 2 bases, V lost 2 bases, and 5 bases had no gene match. The CDR3 loop reads CASSPGRQGTNEKLFF. The DNA for the CDR3 is TGTGCCAGCTCACCAGGTCGACAGGGCACTAATGAAAAACTGTTTTTT.

The chain uses TRBV5-1 and TRBJ1-5, with D unclear. The germline CDR1 and CDR2 sequences are SGHRS and YFSETQ. V lost 0 bases to trimming and J lost 7 bases, with 11 bases between them. The CDR3 has 14 amino acids. CDR3 coding DNA: TGCGCCAGCAGCTTGGATGCCGAAGGGCAGCCCCAGCATTTT. Translated: CASSLDAEGQPQHF. The full variable domain, its missing parts supplied by reference TRBV5-1 and TRBJ1-5, is KAGVTQTPRYLIKTRGQQVTLSCSPISGHRSVSWYQQTPGQGLQFLFEYFSETQRNKGNFPGRFSGRQFSNSRSEMNVSTLELGDSALYLCASSLDAEGQPQHFGDGTRLSIL.